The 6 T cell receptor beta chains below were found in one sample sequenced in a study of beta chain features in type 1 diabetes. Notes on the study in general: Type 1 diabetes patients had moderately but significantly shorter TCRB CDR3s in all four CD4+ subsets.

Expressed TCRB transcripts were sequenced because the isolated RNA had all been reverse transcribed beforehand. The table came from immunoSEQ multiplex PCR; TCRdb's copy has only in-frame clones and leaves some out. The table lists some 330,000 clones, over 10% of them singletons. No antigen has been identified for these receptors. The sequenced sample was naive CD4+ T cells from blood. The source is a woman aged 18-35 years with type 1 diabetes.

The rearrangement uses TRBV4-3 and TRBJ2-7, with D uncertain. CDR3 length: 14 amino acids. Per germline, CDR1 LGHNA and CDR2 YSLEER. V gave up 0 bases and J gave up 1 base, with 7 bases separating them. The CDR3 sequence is CASSQEVASYEQYF. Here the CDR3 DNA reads TGCGCCAGCAGCCAAGAGGTGGCTTCCTACGAGCAGTACTTC.

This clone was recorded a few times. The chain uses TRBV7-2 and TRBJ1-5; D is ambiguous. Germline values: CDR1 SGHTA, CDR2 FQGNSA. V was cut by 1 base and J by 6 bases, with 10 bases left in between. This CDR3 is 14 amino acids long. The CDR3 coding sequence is TGTGCCAGCAGCTTAGTCGGAGGTGGTCAGCCCCAGCATTTT. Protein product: CASSLVGGGQPQHF.

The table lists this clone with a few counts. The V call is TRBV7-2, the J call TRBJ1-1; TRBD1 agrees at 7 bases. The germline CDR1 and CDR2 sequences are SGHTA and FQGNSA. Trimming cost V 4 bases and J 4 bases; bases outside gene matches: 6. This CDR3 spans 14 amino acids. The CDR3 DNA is TGTGCCAGCAGCTCATCAGGGGGACCCACTGAAGCTTTCTTT. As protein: CASSSSGGPTEAFF.

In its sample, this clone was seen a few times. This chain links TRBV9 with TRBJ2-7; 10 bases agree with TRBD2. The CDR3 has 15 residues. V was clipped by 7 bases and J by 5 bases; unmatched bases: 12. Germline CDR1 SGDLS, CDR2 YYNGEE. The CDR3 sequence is CASRQPPSGSNEQYF. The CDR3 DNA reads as TGTGCCAGCCGCCAGCCGCCTAGCGGGAGCAACGAGCAGTACTTC.

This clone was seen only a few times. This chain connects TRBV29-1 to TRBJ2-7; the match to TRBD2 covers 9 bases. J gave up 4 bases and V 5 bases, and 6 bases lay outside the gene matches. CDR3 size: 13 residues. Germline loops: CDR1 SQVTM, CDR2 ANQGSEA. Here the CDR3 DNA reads TGCAGCGTTCTGCTAGCGGGAACTTACGAGCAGTACTTC. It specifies CSVLLAGTYEQYF.

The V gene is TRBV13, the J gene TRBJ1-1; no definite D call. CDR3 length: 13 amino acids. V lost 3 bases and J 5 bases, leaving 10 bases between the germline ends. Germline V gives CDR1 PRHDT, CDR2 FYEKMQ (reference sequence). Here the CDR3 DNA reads TGTGCCAGCAGCTTTCACGGGGTAACTGAAGCTTTCTTT. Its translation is CASSFHGVTEAFF.